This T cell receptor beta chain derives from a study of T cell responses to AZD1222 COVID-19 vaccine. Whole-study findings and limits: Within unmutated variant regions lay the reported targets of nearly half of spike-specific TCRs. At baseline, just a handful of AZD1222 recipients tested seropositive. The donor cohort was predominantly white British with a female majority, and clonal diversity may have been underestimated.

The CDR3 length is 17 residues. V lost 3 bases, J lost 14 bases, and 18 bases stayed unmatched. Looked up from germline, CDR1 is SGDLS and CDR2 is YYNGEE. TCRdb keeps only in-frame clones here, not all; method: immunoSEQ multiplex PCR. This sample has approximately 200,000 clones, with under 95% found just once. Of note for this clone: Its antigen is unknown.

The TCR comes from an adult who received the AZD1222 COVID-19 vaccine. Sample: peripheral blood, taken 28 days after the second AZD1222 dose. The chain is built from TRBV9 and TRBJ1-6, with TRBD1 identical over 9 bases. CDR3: CASSGNPGTGLRESLHF. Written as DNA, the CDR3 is TGTGCCAGCAGCGGAAACCCCGGGACAGGGCTCCGGGAATCCCTCCACTTT.